This TCR beta chain originates from a study of PD-L1 blockade in urothelial cancer. Repertoires were generated with immunoSEQ multiplex PCR, while TCRdb's copy carries only in-frame clones and drops some. The sample consists of 75,000 to 95,000 clones, roughly 90% of them appearing once. Noted time point: peripheral blood 6 weeks after treatment start. The germline gives CDR1 SGHRS, CDR2 YFSETQ. The CDR3 runs 15 residues. V was shortened by 1 base and J by 2 bases, with 13 bases between the two germline ends. The receptor's source is a woman of 80 years or more with urothelial cancer. The gene calls are TRBV5-1 and TRBJ2-7; weak D call: TRBD2 (6 bases). Sequenced here: PBMCs, sampled around atezolizumab (anti-PD-L1) treatment. CDR3 DNA: TGCGCCAGCAGCTTGCTAGCGAGTCCTCCCTACGAGCAGTACTTC. This sequence encodes CASSLLASPPYEQYF.